The 31 T cell receptor beta chains reported below all come from one sample, sequenced in a study of T cells expressing NK-cell markers. From its re-call of the 5' RACE reads, TCRdb lists each CDR3 protein once, without DNA. In total, the table holds 25,000 to 35,000 distinct CDR3 sequences. The material sequenced was blood T cells: a sorted CD56 or NKG2C T cell subset, CD4+ or CD8+ T cells, or bulk PBMC T cells (not recorded which). Receptor source: a woman between 18 and 70 years old in good health.

The chain links TRBV20-1 to TRBJ2-1. This CDR3 contains 14 residues. CDR1 and CDR2 from the germline V gene are DFQATT and SNEGSKA (reference sequence). CDR3 sequence: CSARAFTADNEQFF.

CDR3 residues: CASSVSKTYEQYF. The J gene is TRBJ2-7, the V gene TRBV7-8. Germline V CDR1 and CDR2: SGHVS, FQNEAQ. The CDR3 sequence is 13 residues long.

The chain uses TRBV4-1 and TRBJ2-7; checking the TCRdb D call of TRBD1 is not possible without DNA. In germline, CDR1 is MGHRA, CDR2 YSYEKL. The CDR3 runs to 16 residues. The CDR3 region is CASSQDRWTGGASQYF.

This chain links TRBV7-6 with TRBJ1-1; TCRdb picks TRBD1, but there is no DNA to check that call. Germline values: CDR1 SGHVS, CDR2 FNYEAQ. The length of the CDR3 is 18 residues. Here the CDR3 reads CASSLGGQYTSMNTEAFF.

This chain links TRBV18 with TRBJ2-4; TCRdb indicates TRBD1, and absent DNA this call remains unverified. The CDR3 is 14 residues long. The germline CDR1 and CDR2 sequences are KGHSH and LQKENI. CDR3 amino acids: CASSPSTGRYIQYF.

The rearrangement joins TRBV27 to TRBJ1-1; TCRdb picks TRBD1, but there is no DNA to check that call. Germline V gives CDR1 MNHEY, CDR2 SMNVEV (reference sequence). The CDR3 runs 13 residues. The CDR3 loop reads CASSFYPGGEAFF.

Measured by frequency, this clonotype is medium-sized. This chain joins TRBV12-3 or TRBV12-4 and TRBJ2-1. This CDR3 spans 15 amino acids. Here the CDR3 reads CASSFSGRAYNEQFF.

The gene calls are TRBV6-4 and TRBJ2-3; there is no DNA to check the TCRdb D call of TRBD1. The V gene's germline CDR1 is MRHNA and CDR2 SNTAGT. This CDR3 contains 15 residues. CDR3: CASSGPDPRTDTQYF.

The chain joins TRBV4-1 to TRBJ2-5; TCRdb designates TRBD1, a call that cannot be tested without DNA. CDR3 length: 15 amino acids. Germline V gene data show CDR1 as MGHRA and CDR2 as YSYEKL. The CDR3 loop is CASSRTGGTQETQYF.

CDR3 sequence: CASSQYTGISEQFF. The V and J genes are TRBV4-1 and TRBJ2-1; TCRdb's D call, TRBD1, is unchecked because there is no DNA. The CDR3 totals 14 residues. Germline V gene lookup returns CDR1 MGHRA and CDR2 YSYEKL.

The V call is TRBV12-3 or TRBV12-4, the J call TRBJ2-3. The CDR3 consists of 13 residues. CDR3: CASSSALTDTQYF.

The V gene is TRBV5-4, the J gene TRBJ2-7; TCRdb's D gene call, TRBD2, goes unchecked for lack of DNA. The CDR3 sequence is 13 residues long. The germline gives CDR1 SGHNT, CDR2 YYREEE (reference sequence). Here the CDR3 reads CASSLGGGSEQYF.

The chain has TRBV7-9 and TRBJ2-4; no DNA is available, so the TRBD1 call from TCRdb remains unchecked. CDR1 is SEHNR, CDR2 FQNEAQ, per germline (reference sequence). This CDR3 contains 14 residues. The CDR3 loop is CASSLISGVNIQYF.

V usage is TRBV7-3 and J usage is TRBJ2-1; checking the TCRdb D call of TRBD2 is not possible without DNA. The CDR3 is made up of 16 amino acids. Germline loops: CDR1 SGHTA, CDR2 FQGTGA. This CDR3 reads CASSQGLAGPENEQFF. Full variable domain (outside the CDR3, taken from reference TRBV7-3 and TRBJ2-1): GAGVSQTPSNKVTEKGKYVELRCDPISGHTALYWYRQSLGQGPEFLIYFQGTGAADDSGLPNDRFFAVRPEGSVSTLKIQRTERGDSAVYLCASSQGLAGPENEQFFGPGTRLTVL.

This rearrangement joins TRBV9 to TRBJ2-1; TCRdb gives TRBD1 as the D gene, but with no DNA this cannot be confirmed. The germline V gene has CDR1 SGDLS and CDR2 YYNGEE. CDR3 length: 15 residues. CDR3 region: CASTHPGQGWNEQFF.

V gene TRBV27 combines with J gene TRBJ2-7; the D gene TCRdb calls, TRBD2, cannot be checked with no DNA. The CDR3 extends over 14 amino acids. Germline values: CDR1 MNHEY, CDR2 SMNVEV (reference sequence). CDR3 sequence: CASSLGGVKNEQYF.

The chain couples TRBV20-1 to TRBJ2-2; TCRdb outputs TRBD1, but without DNA this stays unchecked. The CDR3 covers 13 residues. The germline V gene encodes CDR1 DFQATT and CDR2 SNEGSKA (reference sequence). Here the CDR3 reads CSANDRATGELFF.

The CDR3 loop reads CASSLKGSGYTF. The chain links TRBV27 to TRBJ1-2. CDR1 is MNHEY, CDR2 SMNVEV, per germline (reference sequence). The CDR3 has 12 residues.

The chain couples TRBV27 to TRBJ1-2; TCRdb selects TRBD1, and the lack of DNA leaves this call unchecked. Per germline, CDR1 MNHEY and CDR2 SMNVEV (reference sequence). The CDR3 extends over 13 amino acids. The CDR3 region is CASSLSQGDGYTF.

The chain joins TRBV4-1 to TRBJ2-3; the TRBD2 assignment by TCRdb is unverifiable without DNA. Germline-derived CDR1 and CDR2 are MGHRA and YSYEKL. The CDR3 has 16 residues. CDR3: CASSQRLAGITDTQYF.

This chain connects TRBV5-1 to TRBJ1-1. The CDR3 contains 14 residues. In germline, CDR1 is SGHRS, CDR2 YFSETQ. CDR3 amino acids: CASTLRGGNTEAFF.

This chain joins TRBV3-1 and TRBJ2-7; TCRdb designates TRBD1, a call that cannot be tested without DNA. Germline V CDR1 and CDR2: LGHDT, YNNKEL (reference sequence). The CDR3 is 14 residues long. The CDR3 sequence is CASTLEGSTYEQYF.

The chain couples TRBV20-1 to TRBJ2-7; TCRdb indicates TRBD2, and absent DNA this call remains unverified. CDR3 length: 19 amino acids. The germline V gene has CDR1 DFQATT and CDR2 SNEGSKA (reference sequence). The CDR3 here is CSARDTNSGRISWVHEQYF.

The chain uses TRBV7-3 and TRBJ2-1; without DNA, the TCRdb call of TRBD1 cannot be checked. CDR3 length equals 17 residues. Germline assignment: CDR1 SGHTA and CDR2 FQGTGA. CDR3 sequence: CASSLWGAGTGSDEQFF.

V is TRBV13 and J is TRBJ1-1; TCRdb lists TRBD1, though no DNA is available to test this call. The germline V gene has CDR1 PRHDT and CDR2 FYEKMQ (reference sequence). The CDR3 extends over 15 amino acids. The CDR3 region is CASSPSGDFNTEAFF. The whole variable domain, remainder taken from reference TRBV13 and TRBJ1-1, is AAGVIQSPRHLIKEKRETATLKCYPIPRHDTVYWYQQGPGQDPQFLISFYEKMQSDKGSIPDRFSAQQFSDYHSELNMSSLELGDSALYFCASSPSGDFNTEAFFGQGTRLTVV.

The chain recombines TRBV5-1 with TRBJ2-1; there is no DNA to check the TCRdb D call of TRBD2. Germline V CDR1 and CDR2: SGHRS, YFSETQ. The CDR3 length is 12 residues. The CDR3 loop reads CASSLAGSEQFF.

The gene calls are TRBV12-3 or TRBV12-4 and TRBJ2-1; with no DNA, the TCRdb D assignment of TRBD2 cannot be verified. The CDR3 consists of 16 residues. The CDR3 sequence is CASSFTSGGQVNEQFF.

This sequence joins TRBV7-8 and TRBJ2-5; the TCRdb call, TRBD2, lacks DNA for checking. Per germline, CDR1 SGHVS and CDR2 FQNEAQ. The CDR3 length is 15 residues. The CDR3 reads CASTWGGALQETQYF.

The V gene is TRBV12-3 or TRBV12-4, the J gene TRBJ2-7; TCRdb selects TRBD2, and the lack of DNA leaves this call unchecked. This CDR3 has 17 residues. The CDR3 loop reads CASSLDRLAGLFYEQYF.

The chain combines TRBV15 with TRBJ1-5. Germline V gene data show CDR1 as LNHNV and CDR2 as YYDKDF (reference sequence). This CDR3 contains 13 residues. The CDR3 sequence is CATSRDTDQPQHF.

This chain's CDR3 is CASSARTGEYQETQYF. The V and J genes are TRBV9 and TRBJ2-5; the TRBD1 assignment by TCRdb is unverifiable without DNA. Germline lookup yields CDR1 SGDLS and CDR2 YYNGEE. CDR3 length: 16 residues.